This record covers a single T cell receptor (beta chain). Germline V gives CDR1 LNHDA, CDR2 SQIVND (reference sequence). CDR3 size: 15 residues. The germline V and J ends were trimmed by 5 bases and 2 bases, with 13 bases remaining between them. The data belong to a study of blood T cell repertoires in COVID-19. Study in general: Samples of COVID-19 (acute and convalescent) were obtained from the United States, Italy and Spain. T cells, B-cell-depleted T cells, or PBMCs supplied cDNA or gDNA.

Seattle patients were enrolled while actively infected and followed longitudinally. How the authors handled the data: It was from reference gene primer amplification that nucleated cell counts were estimated. Sequenced by immunoSEQ multiplex PCR; TCRdb stores in-frame clones only, minus some. V and J calls and clone size are those listed in that table; D and trimming were worked out from the DNA. Of about 230,000 clones listed, just over 85% are singletons. The sequence was obtained from a middle-aged man with COVID-19, enrolled during active disease. The rearrangement uses TRBV19 and TRBJ1-5; D is ambiguous. The sequenced material came from peripheral blood. In nucleotides, the CDR3 is TGTGCCAGTAGTCTTGAAGCAGGCCGCAATCAGCCCCAGCATTTT. Its protein is CASSLEAGRNQPQHF.